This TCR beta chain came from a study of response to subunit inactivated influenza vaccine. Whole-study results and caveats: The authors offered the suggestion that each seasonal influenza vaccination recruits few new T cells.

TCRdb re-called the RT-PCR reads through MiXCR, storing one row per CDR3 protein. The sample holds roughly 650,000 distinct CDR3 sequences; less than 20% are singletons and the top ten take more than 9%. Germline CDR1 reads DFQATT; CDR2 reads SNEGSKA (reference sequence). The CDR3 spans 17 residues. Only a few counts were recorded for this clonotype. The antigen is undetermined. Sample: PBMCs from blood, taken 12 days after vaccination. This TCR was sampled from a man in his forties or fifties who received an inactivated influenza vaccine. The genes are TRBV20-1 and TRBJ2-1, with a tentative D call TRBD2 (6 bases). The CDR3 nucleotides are TGCAGCCCAAAGGGCCTCGGGACTCGGAGCTCCTACAATGAGCAGTTCTTC. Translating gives CSPKGLGTRSSYNEQFF.